This T cell receptor (beta chain) was captured in a study of vaccination and CD4 T cells after COVID-19. Study in general: Control cultures, each given a CEFX pool, an HIV-1 Nef pool, or no peptide, were included.

Researchers used the Oncomine TCR Beta short-read assay to sequence DNA from cultured CD4+ T cells. TCRdb itself ran the PCR reads through MiXCR, one entry per CDR3 protein. The table includes some 16,000 distinct CDR3 sequences, about 50% detected once. With 2 bases removed from V and 5 bases from J, the gap between germline ends came to 6 bases. The germline V gene encodes CDR1 SEHNR and CDR2 FQNEAQ (reference sequence). The CDR3 has 13 residues. A word on this clonotype: Its antigen is unidentified.

As to treatment: approximately nine-day PBMC culture with coronavirus spike peptide pools or control peptides (ViraFEST assay). The chain is built from TRBV7-9 and TRBJ2-2; no reliable D call. The clonotype originates from a human donor who had recovered from COVID-19. Sequencing was done on a sample of CD4+ T cells from blood, cultured in vitro. CDR3 in amino acids: CASSLQATGELFF. The DNA for the CDR3 is TGTGCCAGCAGCTTACAGGCGACCGGGGAGCTGTTTTTT.